This TCR beta chain was obtained from a study of blood T cell repertoires in COVID-19. Study-level background: The samples span acute and convalescent COVID-19 from the United States, Italy and Spain. In each case, the material was cDNA or gDNA derived from T cells, B-cell-depleted T cells, or PBMCs.

Germline V gives CDR1 SGHRS, CDR2 YFSETQ. The V segment lost 0 bases and the J segment 6 bases; nucleotides outside the gene matches: 9. CDR3 length: 15 amino acids. Study processing details: Researchers report that nucleated cell counts were estimated from reference gene primer amplification. The assay was immunoSEQ multiplex PCR, and TCRdb's table has in-frame clones only and misses some. V and J calls and clone size are as listed in that table; D and trimming were resolved from the DNA. The data hold around 140,000 clones, with about 76% observed a single time. Material: peripheral blood. This sequence joins TRBV5-1 and TRBJ2-7; 7 nucleotides line up with TRBD1. The TCR sequence derives from a human donor in a cohort sampled during active COVID-19. As DNA, the CDR3 is TGCGCCAGCAGCTTGGCCTTCACAGGGGAAGGCGAGCAGTACTTC. It codes for CASSLAFTGEGEQYF.